The following is a TCR beta chain sequence with its context. No antigen is known for it. The primer mix had 60 Vbeta and 13 Jbeta primers. Produced via immunoSEQ multiplex PCR; TCRdb's table is partial and in-frame only. Of nearly 200,000 clones in the sample, about 77% were seen once. This specimen comes from a study of cytomegalovirus exposure and HLA in healthy donors. The study, taken as a whole, reports: Analysis was carried out at a later point, and it linked a missense DCLRE1C variant to TCR beta V- and J-gene trimming. Earlier results showed most TCR beta V segments being productive about 87% or about 30% of the time. Among immune exposure information, only CMV serostatus was available.

Each donor was healthy, and each was a bone marrow donor. The sample was PBMCs. This receptor was obtained from a woman aged 25 to 39 in good health and CMV-seropositive.

As DNA, the CDR3 is TGTGCCTGGAGTGTCGACAGAGGATATGGCTACACCTTC. Translating gives CAWSVDRGYGYTF. This chain uses TRBV30 with TRBJ1-2; possible D gene TRBD1, 5 bases. Trimming stripped 0 bases from V and 5 bases from J, with 10 bases between. This CDR3 is 13 amino acids long. Germline values: CDR1 GTSNPN, CDR2 SVGIG (reference sequence).